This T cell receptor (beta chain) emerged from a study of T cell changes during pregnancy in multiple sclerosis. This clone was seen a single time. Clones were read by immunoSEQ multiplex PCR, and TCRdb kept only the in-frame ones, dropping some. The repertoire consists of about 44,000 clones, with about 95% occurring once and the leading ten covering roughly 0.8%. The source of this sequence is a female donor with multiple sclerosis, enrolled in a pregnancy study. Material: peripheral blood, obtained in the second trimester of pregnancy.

The chain's CDR3 is CASRNLVMAGVVAYEQYF. The CDR3 bases are TGTGCCAGCAGAAACCTGGTTATGGCGGGAGTGGTCGCCTACGAGCAGTACTTC. The chain has TRBV28 and TRBJ2-7, with 7 bases that match TRBD2. CDR3 length: 18 residues. Germline values: CDR1 MDHEN, CDR2 SYDVKM. The ends lost 6 bases at V and 2 bases at J; junction bases unmatched: 19.